Each of the 21 T cell receptor beta chains below was sequenced from the same sample in a study of molecular identifiers for immune sequencing clone quantification. TCRdb independently ran MiXCR on the PCR reads; one entry per CDR3 protein. Of about 40,000 distinct CDR3 sequences listed, approximately 21% are singletons. Sequenced sample: naive CD8+ T cells from blood, with Jurkat cell RNA spiked in. Specified subset: FACS-sorted CD8+CD4-CCR7+CD45RA+ naive T cells. All receptors derive from a human donor in good health. Some libraries in this study had Jurkat cell RNA spiked in.

The table lists this clonotype with many counts. V usage is TRBV10-1 and J usage is TRBJ1-1, with D tentatively TRBD1 (6 bases). This CDR3 has 15 residues. The V gene lost 5 bases and the J gene lost 2 bases, with 15 bases spanning the gap. CDR1 and CDR2 from the germline V gene are WNHNN and SYGVQD (reference sequence). CDR3 loop: CASSLGQGRNTEAFF. As DNA, the CDR3 is TGCGCCAGCAGTTTGGGACAAGGTAGAAACACTGAAGCTTTCTTT.

This clonotype appeared many times. The chain carries TRBV7-9 and TRBJ2-7; no clear D gene. V shed 4 bases and J shed 7 bases, with 14 bases lying between them. Germline V lookup: CDR1 SEHNR, CDR2 FQNEAQ (reference sequence). The CDR3 runs 13 residues. The CDR3 bases are TGTGCCAGCAGCTCCCCGCCGCAAGGGGAGCAGTACTTC. This encodes CASSSPPQGEQYF.

The sample holds many counts of this clonotype. This chain joins TRBV13 and TRBJ2-1; D not resolved. The CDR3 length is 14 residues. V shed 4 bases and J shed 7 bases, with 14 bases lying between them. CDR1 and CDR2 from the germline V gene are PRHDT and FYEKMQ (reference sequence). DNA for the CDR3: TGTGCCAGCAGCTACCCGCGGCCCTGGAATGAGCAGTTCTTC. Translated: CASSYPRPWNEQFF. The whole variable domain, filled in from reference TRBV13 and TRBJ2-1, reads AAGVIQSPRHLIKEKRETATLKCYPIPRHDTVYWYQQGPGQDPQFLISFYEKMQSDKGSIPDRFSAQQFSDYHSELNMSSLELGDSALYFCASSYPRPWNEQFFGPGTRLTVL.

Note on this clonotype: This may stem from a read error, because a much larger clone lies one nucleotide away. The rearrangement uses TRBV7-2 and TRBJ2-3, with D perhaps TRBD1 or TRBD2 (5 bases each). Germline values: CDR1 SGHTA, CDR2 FQGNSA. CDR3 length: 15 amino acids. Deletions cut 5 bases from V and 2 bases from J, with 14 bases between. Written as DNA, the CDR3 is TGTGCCAGCAGCCTCTGTGGGACGCCCACAGATACGCAGTATTTT. Protein sequence: CASSLCGTPTDTQYF.

This clonotype was counted ten times or more. V and J are TRBV2 and TRBJ1-4; D remains ambiguous. Germline CDR1 and CDR2: SNHLY and FYNNEI. The V gene lost 6 bases and the J gene lost 0 bases, with 11 bases spanning the gap. This CDR3 has 15 amino acids. The chain's CDR3 is CASSQGQTTNEKLFF. The DNA for the CDR3 is TGTGCCAGCAGCCAAGGGCAGACAACTAATGAAAAACTGTTTTTT.

This clonotype has ten or more counts. The chain combines TRBV6-1 with TRBJ2-1; the D is unclear. The CDR3 is 12 amino acids. Trimming pared 10 bases from V and 2 bases from J, leaving 9 bases between. Germline CDR1 and CDR2: MNHNS and SASEGT. The CDR3 here is CATRATYNEQFF. The CDR3 nucleotides read TGTGCCACCCGGGCCACCTACAATGAGCAGTTCTTC.

With regard to this clonotype: A much larger clone lies one base from this, so it may be a read error. The chain joins TRBV7-2 to TRBJ2-7, with TRBD2 matching over 9 bases. The CDR3 is made up of 15 amino acids. CDR1 is SGHTA, CDR2 FQGNSA, per germline. The V segment lost 4 bases and the J segment 6 bases; nucleotides outside the gene matches: 10. The CDR3 loop reads CASSSSGLALCEQYF. The CDR3 coding sequence is TGTGCCAGCAGCTCCTCGGGACTAGCTCTCTGCGAGCAGTACTTC.

As regards this clonotype: A junction end diverges from the germline sequence, so it may reflect a read error. The rearrangement joins TRBV11-2 to TRBJ2-3, with D perhaps TRBD2 (6 bases). This CDR3 is built from 15 residues. Germline V gene lookup returns CDR1 SGHAT and CDR2 FQNNGV. The CDR3 nucleotides are TGTGCCAGCAACTTAGCGGTCCTAGCTCCAGATACGCAGTATTTT. The encoded protein is CASNLAVLAPDTQYF. The full variable domain, in which reference TRBV11-2 and TRBJ2-3 provide the parts outside the CDR3, is EAGVAQSPRYKIIEKRQSVAFWCNPISGHATLYWYQQILGQGPKLLIQFQNNGVVDDSQLPKDRFSAERLKGVDSTLKIQPAKLEDSAVYLCASNLAVLAPDTQYFGPGTRLTVL.

The sample holds many counts of this clonotype. This chain joins TRBV7-9 and TRBJ2-7, with 8 positions matching TRBD2. CDR3 length: 14 amino acids. Per germline, CDR1 SEHNR and CDR2 FQNEAQ (reference sequence). J lost 4 bases, V lost 2 bases, and 4 bases had no gene match. The CDR3 protein is CASSLISGGYEQYF. The DNA of the CDR3 is TGTGCCAGCAGCTTAATCAGCGGGGGTTACGAGCAGTACTTC.

This clonotype was seen at least ten times. This chain links TRBV6-5 with TRBJ2-7, with unresolved D. In germline, CDR1 is MNHEY, CDR2 SVGAGI. Trimming pared 2 bases from V and 3 bases from J, leaving 8 bases between. CDR3 length equals 13 residues. CDR3 in DNA: TGTGCCAGCAGTTACGGGCGAAACTACGAGCAGTACTTC. As protein: CASSYGRNYEQYF.

Ten or more counts support this clonotype. The genes are TRBV20-1 and TRBJ2-3, with D unclear. The V gene lost 4 bases and the J gene lost 0 bases, with 11 bases spanning the gap. CDR3 length equals 14 residues. From germline, CDR1 is DFQATT and CDR2 SNEGSKA (reference sequence). The CDR3, as DNA: TGCAGTGCTACCCTACCCCCCAGCACAGATACGCAGTATTTT. It yields the protein CSATLPPSTDTQYF.

This clonotype was seen repeatedly, ten times or more. The gene calls are TRBV7-2 and TRBJ2-3; no firm D call. V was trimmed by 5 bases and J by 1 base, leaving 19 bases between them. The CDR3 is 17 residues long. Germline values: CDR1 SGHTA, CDR2 FQGNSA. The CDR3: CASSPNPQVLGTDTQYF. The CDR3 DNA reads as TGTGCCAGCAGCCCAAATCCTCAAGTACTGGGCACAGATACGCAGTATTTT.

This clonotype was seen many times. CDR3 residues: CSVILAGEQYF. The CDR3 coding sequence is TGCAGCGTTATCCTAGCAGGCGAGCAGTACTTC. The chain employs TRBV29-1 and TRBJ2-7; possible D gene TRBD2, 5 bases. The CDR3 length is 11 residues. Trimming took 5 bases from V and 6 from J, leaving 11 bases between them. Per germline, CDR1 SQVTM and CDR2 ANQGSEA.

This clonotype was seen many times. The V call is TRBV4-3, the J call TRBJ2-7; maybe TRBD2 (5 bases). The germline V and J ends were trimmed by 0 bases and 3 bases, with 15 bases remaining between them. This CDR3 has 16 amino acids. Per the germline V gene, CDR1 is LGHNA and CDR2 is YSLEER. This CDR3 reads CASSQDRSGVGYEQYF. Here the CDR3 DNA reads TGCGCCAGCAGCCAAGATCGGTCCGGGGTCGGCTACGAGCAGTACTTC.

This clonotype showed up many times. The CDR3 region is CASSQEVVAGGLADTQYF. The CDR3 DNA is TGCGCCAGCAGCCAAGAGGTAGTAGCGGGAGGGTTAGCAGATACGCAGTATTTT. The V and J genes are TRBV4-3 and TRBJ2-3; 11 bases match TRBD2. V lost 0 bases, J lost 4 bases, and 9 bases stayed unmatched. CDR1 LGHNA and CDR2 YSLEER come from the germline V gene. This CDR3 has 18 residues.

This clonotype was counted ten times or more. This sequence joins TRBV6-1 and TRBJ1-1; 7 bases line up with TRBD1. The CDR3 is made up of 16 amino acids. Germline assignment: CDR1 MNHNS and CDR2 SASEGT. J was trimmed by 5 bases and V by 2 bases; bases with no gene match: 11. Here the CDR3 reads CASSESAPGGWTEAFF. The DNA of the CDR3 is TGTGCCAGCAGTGAATCCGCCCCAGGGGGTTGGACTGAAGCTTTCTTT.

This clonotype has a count of ten or more. This chain connects TRBV27 to TRBJ2-7; 10 nucleotides agree with TRBD2. CDR3 length: 14 amino acids. Germline assignment: CDR1 MNHEY and CDR2 SMNVEV (reference sequence). V trimming: 3 bases; J trimming: 5 bases; junction bases outside the gene matches: 4. The CDR3 is CASSFLAGAHEQYF. CDR3 nucleotide sequence: TGTGCCAGCAGTTTTCTAGCGGGAGCACACGAGCAGTACTTC.

This clonotype was observed a single time. The rearrangement uses TRBV4-3 and TRBJ2-7; D may correspond to TRBD1 or TRBD2 (5 bases each). Germline V gives CDR1 LGHNA, CDR2 YSLEER. CDR3 length equals 15 residues. The V end was cut by 1 base, the J end by 3 bases, with 13 bases between. DNA for the CDR3: TGCGCCAGCAGCCAAGGTCGGCAGGGAGTCTACGAGCAGTACTTC. It translates to CASSQGRQGVYEQYF.

The V gene is TRBV4-1, the J gene TRBJ1-1, with D hard to call. Germline V gives CDR1 MGHRA, CDR2 YSYEKL. Trimming pared 1 base from V and 5 bases from J, leaving 14 bases between. CDR3 size: 15 residues. This CDR3 is CASSQGTAIGTEAFF. DNA for the CDR3: TGCGCCAGCAGCCAAGGGACCGCGATTGGGACTGAAGCTTTCTTT.

On this clonotype: Germline is not matched at one junction end, which may reflect a read error. The genes are TRBV29-1 and TRBJ2-1; 8 bases align to TRBD2. The CDR3 is made up of 13 amino acids. Germline V lookup: CDR1 SQVTM, CDR2 ANQGSEA. The CDR3 spells CSIDTGTSNEQFF. CDR3 DNA sequence: TGCAGCATTGACACCGGGACTAGTAATGAGCAGTTCTTC.

This clonotype was picked up many times. The gene calls are TRBV28 and TRBJ2-7; 7 nucleotides align to TRBD2. The CDR3 loop spans 14 amino acids. CDR1 and CDR2 from the germline V gene are MDHEN and SYDVKM. J was trimmed by 2 bases and V by 3 bases; bases with no gene match: 4. The CDR3 spells CASSFLGGTYEQYF. The CDR3 DNA reads TGTGCCAGCAGTTTTTTGGGGGGGACCTACGAGCAGTACTTC.